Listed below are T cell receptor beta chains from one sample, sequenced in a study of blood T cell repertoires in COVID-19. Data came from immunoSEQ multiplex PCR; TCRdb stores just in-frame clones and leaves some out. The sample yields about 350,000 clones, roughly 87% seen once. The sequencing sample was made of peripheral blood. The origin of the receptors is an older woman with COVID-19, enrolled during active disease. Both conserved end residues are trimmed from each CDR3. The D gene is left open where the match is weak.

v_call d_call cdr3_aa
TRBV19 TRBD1 ASITQDRVNEQY
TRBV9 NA ASSVLGQKNTEAF
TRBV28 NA ASSLGGTGEAF
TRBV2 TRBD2 ASLPGGGIYEQY
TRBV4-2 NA ASSQVRGAATNEKLF
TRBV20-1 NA SASTWRGSNQPQH
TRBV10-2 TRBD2 ASSEELAGAMFSYEQY
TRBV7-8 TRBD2 ASSLATGGATDTQY
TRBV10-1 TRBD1 ASSPQGRTDTQY
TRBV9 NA ASSVGAGYNEQF
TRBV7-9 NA ASSLEGVYDTQY
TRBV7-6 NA ASSLSGGYEQY
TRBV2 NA ASSKTFQGGGVHYGYT
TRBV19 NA ASTPFGTRNEKLF
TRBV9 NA ASSARGAGAEQY
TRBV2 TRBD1 ASSRQGLGNTIY
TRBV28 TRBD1 ASQGQGDNSPLH
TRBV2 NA ASNVGVGRGPF
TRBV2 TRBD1 ASRETGPGNTIY
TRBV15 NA ATSRDQNTEAF
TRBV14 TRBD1 ASSHWTGGSEAF
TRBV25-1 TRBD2 ASSAFSGGADTQY
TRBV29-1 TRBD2 SATTGGGGVRETQY
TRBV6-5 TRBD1 ASSRTGLNSPLH
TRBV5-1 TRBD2 ASSLIGLAVTPYEQY
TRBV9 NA ASSVGEVGSPLH
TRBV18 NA ASSPLRFPLSSYNEQF
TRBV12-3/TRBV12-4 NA ASRAGRGYGYT
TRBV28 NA ASVGGPETQY
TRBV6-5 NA ASGRRRGSGNTIY
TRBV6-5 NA ASSWPRGGVIGYT